A selection of T cell receptor beta chains follows, all from one sample in a study of CD8 T cells in Susac syndrome. TCRdb reprocessed the immunoSEQ multiplex PCR reads with MiXCR, giving one entry per CDR3 protein. Of 150,000 to 200,000 distinct CDR3 sequences detected, roughly 96% appear once; the ten largest clones hold about 0.09%. Sequencing input: CD4+ T cells from PBMCs. All receptors derive from a human donor with multiple sclerosis. The CDR3 runs from the conserved cysteine through the conserved F or W. Fields, in order: clone size, D gene, J gene, V gene, CDR3 protein, CDR3 DNA. The D gene is left open where the match is weak. Size values are once, few and many counts, or a class for expanded clones, and some rows have none.

clone size: .
D gene: TRBD1
J gene: TRBJ2-1
V gene: TRBV30
CDR3 protein: CAWIWGTGNEQFF
CDR3 DNA: TGTGCCTGGATTTGGGGGACAGGGAATGAGCAGTTCTTC

clone size: once
D gene: .
J gene: TRBJ1-1
V gene: TRBV20-1
CDR3 protein: CSATGGNTEAFF
CDR3 DNA: TGCAGTGCTACCGGCGGGAACACTGAAGCTTTCTTT

clone size: .
D gene: .
J gene: TRBJ1-2
V gene: TRBV29-1
CDR3 protein: CSVGGPGRSGYTF
CDR3 DNA: TGCAGCGTTGGGGGACCTGGCCGGAGTGGCTACACCTTC

clone size: .
D gene: TRBD2
J gene: TRBJ2-1
V gene: TRBV20-1
CDR3 protein: CSARVKRGRLQDHEQFF
CDR3 DNA: TGCAGTGCTAGAGTCAAGCGGGGGCGGTTACAGGACCATGAGCAGTTCTTC

clone size: .
D gene: .
J gene: TRBJ2-3
V gene: TRBV7-6
CDR3 protein: CASSLLPGAITDTQYF
CDR3 DNA: TGTGCCAGCAGCTTACTCCCAGGGGCTATCACAGATACGCAGTATTTT

clone size: .
D gene: .
J gene: TRBJ2-7
V gene: TRBV20-1
CDR3 protein: CSAGGTDSYEQYF
CDR3 DNA: TGCAGTGCTGGAGGGACAGACTCCTACGAGCAGTACTTC

clone size: once
D gene: TRBD2
J gene: TRBJ2-5
V gene: TRBV24-1
CDR3 protein: CATSDAGLADQETQYF
CDR3 DNA: TGTGCCACCAGTGACGCGGGACTAGCGGACCAAGAGACCCAGTACTTC

clone size: .
D gene: .
J gene: TRBJ1-5
V gene: TRBV30
CDR3 protein: CAWGRDFQGQPQHF
CDR3 DNA: TGTGCCTGGGGTCGCGATTTCCAGGGTCAGCCCCAGCATTTT

clone size: .
D gene: .
J gene: TRBJ1-2
V gene: TRBV18
CDR3 protein: CASSPVGTDLYGYTF
CDR3 DNA: TGTGCCAGCTCACCAGTGGGGACCGACCTCTATGGCTACACCTTC

clone size: .
D gene: .
J gene: TRBJ1-5
V gene: TRBV3-1
CDR3 protein: CASSQGIQGYQPQHF
CDR3 DNA: TGTGCCAGCAGCCAAGGAATACAGGGATATCAGCCCCAGCATTTT

clone size: .
D gene: TRBD1
J gene: TRBJ1-5
V gene: TRBV29-1
CDR3 protein: CSVGEGANQPQHF
CDR3 DNA: TGCAGCGTTGGCGAGGGGGCGAACCAGCCCCAGCATTTT

clone size: .
D gene: TRBD1
J gene: TRBJ2-2
V gene: TRBV27
CDR3 protein: CASRGQVNTGELFF
CDR3 DNA: TGTGCCAGCAGAGGACAGGTGAACACCGGGGAGCTGTTTTTT

clone size: .
D gene: .
J gene: TRBJ2-1
V gene: TRBV5-4
CDR3 protein: CASSPLAPSSYNEQFF
CDR3 DNA: TGTGCCAGCAGCCCCCTAGCGCCGAGCTCCTACAATGAGCAGTTCTTC

clone size: .
D gene: TRBD1
J gene: TRBJ2-1
V gene: TRBV20-1
CDR3 protein: CSARDRPKPGQAFSYNEQFF
CDR3 DNA: TGCAGTGCTAGAGATCGTCCTAAACCGGGACAGGCTTTCTCCTACAATGAGCAGTTCTTC

clone size: .
D gene: .
J gene: TRBJ2-7
V gene: TRBV30
CDR3 protein: CAWRGASYEQYF
CDR3 DNA: TGTGCCTGGAGGGGAGCCTCCTACGAGCAGTACTTC

clone size: .
D gene: .
J gene: TRBJ2-7
V gene: TRBV20-1
CDR3 protein: CSASGTSAGYSYEQYF
CDR3 DNA: TGCAGTGCTAGCGGGACCTCGGCTGGGTACTCCTACGAGCAGTACTTC

clone size: .
D gene: .
J gene: TRBJ2-7
V gene: TRBV14
CDR3 protein: CASSQGLAPTYEQYF
CDR3 DNA: TGTGCCAGCAGCCAGGGGCTAGCGCCTACCTACGAGCAGTACTTC

clone size: .
D gene: .
J gene: TRBJ1-5
V gene: TRBV18
CDR3 protein: CASSTEGNQPQHF
CDR3 DNA: TGTGCCAGCTCCACGGAGGGAAATCAGCCCCAGCATTTT

clone size: once
D gene: TRBD2
J gene: TRBJ2-7
V gene: TRBV5-4
CDR3 protein: CASSLGAGGPQEQYF
CDR3 DNA: TGTGCCAGCAGCTTGGGCGCGGGAGGGCCGCAAGAGCAGTACTTC

clone size: once
D gene: TRBD2
J gene: TRBJ2-1
V gene: TRBV20-1
CDR3 protein: CSARKNTGTRYNEQFF
CDR3 DNA: TGCAGTGCTAGAAAAAATACCGGGACTAGGTACAATGAGCAGTTCTTC

clone size: .
D gene: TRBD1
J gene: TRBJ2-7
V gene: TRBV6-5
CDR3 protein: CASSFDRGGEQYF
CDR3 DNA: TGTGCCAGCAGTTTTGACAGGGGAGGCGAGCAGTACTTC

clone size: .
D gene: TRBD2
J gene: TRBJ2-1
V gene: TRBV24-1
CDR3 protein: CATGGLAGKMEQFF
CDR3 DNA: TGTGCCACCGGGGGACTAGCGGGAAAAATGGAGCAGTTCTTC